The 6 T cell receptor beta chains given below trace back to one sample, sequenced in a study of T cell responses to AZD1222 COVID-19 vaccine. Sequencing was performed with immunoSEQ multiplex PCR; in TCRdb, only in-frame clones are kept and a portion is missing. The data show 150,000 to 200,000 clones, 85% to 95% seen once. The starting material was peripheral blood, obtained on day 0 of AZD1222 vaccination. The source is an adult in good health.

The CDR3 coding sequence is TGTGCCAGCAGTTTTAGTGGCGGGGGTAGAAGGGGTGGCTACACCTTC. This translates into CASSFSGGGRRGGYTF. The chain uses TRBV27 and TRBJ1-2; perhaps TRBD1 as D (5 bases). CDR1 is MNHEY, CDR2 SMNVEV, per germline (reference sequence). CDR3 length: 16 residues. V lost 3 bases, J lost 7 bases, and 21 bases lay in between.

The gene calls are TRBV5-1 and TRBJ2-5, with 12 bases matching TRBD2. The CDR3 has 15 residues. Germline CDR1 reads SGHRS; CDR2 reads YFSETQ. The ends lost 4 bases at V and 2 bases at J; junction bases unmatched: 3. In nucleotides, the CDR3 is TGCGCCAGCAGCAGAACTAGCGGGAGGCAAGAGACCCAGTACTTC. As protein: CASSRTSGRQETQYF.

CDR3 sequence reads: CASSYRTGVGSEAFF. The CDR3 DNA reads TGTGCCAGCAGCTACCGGACAGGGGTCGGGAGTGAAGCTTTCTTT. The chain couples TRBV7-2 to TRBJ1-1; 9 bases align to TRBD1. Germline lookup yields CDR1 SGHTA and CDR2 FQGNSA. J gave up 7 bases and V 4 bases, and 10 bases lay outside the gene matches. The CDR3 runs to 15 residues.

The J gene is TRBJ2-1, the V gene TRBV18; 7 bases are a match to TRBD1. Germline-derived CDR1 and CDR2 are KGHSH and LQKENI. The CDR3 contains 16 residues. With V trimmed by 3 bases and J by 3 bases, 8 bases remained unmatched. The CDR3 here is CASSPSPGQYYNEQFF. In nucleotides, the CDR3 is TGTGCCAGCTCACCTTCTCCGGGACAGTACTACAATGAGCAGTTCTTC. Using reference TRBV18 and TRBJ2-1 for the parts outside the CDR3, the full variable domain is NAGVMQNPRHLVRRRGQEARLRCSPMKGHSHVYWYRQLPEEGLKFMVYLQKENIIDESGMPKERFSAEFPKEGPSILRIQQVVRGDSAAYFCASSPSPGQYYNEQFFGPGTRLTVL.

The V call is TRBV11-1, the J call TRBJ2-3; D possibly corresponds to TRBD2 (6 bases). CDR3 length: 16 residues. V was cut by 2 bases and J by 1 base, with 13 bases left in between. The V gene's germline CDR1 is SGHAT and CDR2 FQDESV (reference sequence). This chain's CDR3 is CASSLNLRGGTDTQYF. The DNA of the CDR3 is TGTGCCAGCAGCTTAAATTTGCGCGGGGGCACAGATACGCAGTATTTT.

The chain has TRBV6-2 or TRBV6-3 and TRBJ2-7; no clear D gene. The CDR3 is 12 residues long. The V gene's germline CDR1 is MNHEY and CDR2 SVGEGT. Trimming removed 6 bases from V and 3 bases from J, with 9 bases in between. CDR3 sequence: CASSGPDYEQYF. As DNA, the CDR3 is TGTGCCAGCAGCGGCCCGGACTACGAGCAGTACTTC.